This T cell receptor (beta chain) is from a study of blood T cell repertoires in COVID-19. For the study at large: Samples taken during acute and convalescent COVID-19 were collected in the United States, Italy and Spain. The analysed material was cDNA or gDNA that came from T cells, B-cell-depleted T cells, or PBMCs.

Trimming shortened V by 10 bases and J by 5 bases, and 17 bases separated the two germline ends. The CDR3 spans 13 residues. Germline assignment: CDR1 LNHDA and CDR2 SQIVND (reference sequence). TCRdb's table, derived via immunoSEQ multiplex PCR, lists solely in-frame clones and lacks some. The repertoire holds 100,000 to 150,000 clones, with around 83% as singletons. Sequenced material: peripheral blood. The J gene is TRBJ1-1, the V gene TRBV19; no reliable D call. This receptor was identified in a man in his forties or fifties with active or convalescent COVID-19. The CDR3 sequence: CAIYSGKGTEAFF. CDR3 DNA sequence: TGTGCCATTTATTCCGGGAAAGGGACTGAAGCTTTCTTT.